One and the same sample provided the 16 T cell receptor beta chains below, sequenced in a study of blood T cell repertoires in COVID-19. The data were produced by immunoSEQ multiplex PCR, yet TCRdb's version contains in-frame clones alone and is incomplete. The profile shows 140,000 to 150,000 clones, roughly 80% of them singletons. Sequenced material: peripheral blood. All receptors come from a man between 50 and 59 years old with active or convalescent COVID-19.

This clone appeared a few times. The chain has TRBV6-1 and TRBJ2-7; 8 nucleotides match TRBD2. CDR1 and CDR2 (germline): MNHNS, SASEGT. V dropped 0 bases and J dropped 3; count of bases not matched to a gene: 4. The CDR3 is made up of 15 amino acids. In DNA, the CDR3 is TGTGCCAGCAGTGAAGCCCCTAGCGGGTTCTACGAGCAGTACTTC. Residues: CASSEAPSGFYEQYF.

V usage is TRBV5-4 and J usage is TRBJ2-1, with D tentatively TRBD2 (6 bases). In germline, CDR1 is SGHNT, CDR2 YYREEE (reference sequence). There are 14 residues in the CDR3. The V and J ends lost 1 base and 4 bases respectively, with 9 bases between them. The CDR3 protein is CASSLWGVYNEQFF. The DNA for the CDR3 is TGTGCCAGCAGCTTGTGGGGGGTTTACAATGAGCAGTTCTTC. The full variable domain, completed using reference TRBV5-4 and TRBJ2-1, is ETGVTQSPTHLIKTRGQQVTLRCSSQSGHNTVSWYQQALGQGPQFIFQYYREEENGRGNFPPRFSGLQFPNYSSELNVNALELDDSALYLCASSLWGVYNEQFFGPGTRLTVL.

The chain joins TRBV27 to TRBJ2-3; TRBD2 aligns across 7 bases. The CDR3 loop spans 13 amino acids. Germline V CDR1 and CDR2: MNHEY, SMNVEV (reference sequence). V shed 6 bases and J 4 bases; nucleotides not matched to a gene: 4. CDR3 region: CASRREWADTQYF. CDR3 in DNA: TGTGCCAGCAGGCGGGAGTGGGCAGATACGCAGTATTTT.

The CDR3 nucleotides read TGTGCCAGCGGGGACAGGGGGCATGGCTACACCTTC. Encoded protein: CASGDRGHGYTF. The genes are TRBV28 and TRBJ1-2; TRBD1 matches 12 bases. Unmatched junction bases numbered 1, after V lost 8 bases and J lost 6 bases. Looked up from germline, CDR1 is MDHEN and CDR2 is SYDVKM. CDR3 length equals 12 residues.

The rearrangement joins TRBV5-1 to TRBJ1-4, with 8 bases that match TRBD1. The germline V gene has CDR1 SGHRS and CDR2 YFSETQ. This CDR3 is built from 17 residues. V lost 3 bases and J lost 0; bases outside the gene matches: 7. CDR3 sequence reads: CASSSGQGPPTNEKLFF. CDR3 in DNA: TGCGCCAGCAGCTCAGGACAGGGCCCGCCAACTAATGAAAAACTGTTTTTT.

The chain couples TRBV24-1 to TRBJ2-2; TRBD1 matches at 12 bases. Germline V gives CDR1 KGHDR, CDR2 SFDVKD. V lost 3 bases and J lost 4; bases outside the gene matches: 8. The CDR3 runs to 18 residues. CDR3 region: CATSDPGGQGAVTGELFF. Written as DNA, the CDR3 is TGTGCCACCAGTGATCCGGGGGGACAGGGGGCGGTCACCGGGGAGCTGTTTTTT.

The CDR3 DNA is TGTGCCAGCAGCCCCGGGGGCGACAGGGAGGAGTACTTC. Translation: CASSPGGDREEYF. This chain uses TRBV11-3 with TRBJ2-7; tentative D call: TRBD1 (7 bases). Trimming took 5 bases from V and 11 from J, leaving 19 bases between them. This CDR3 is 13 amino acids long. The germline V gene encodes CDR1 SGHNT and CDR2 YENEEA.

The chain has TRBV11-1 and TRBJ2-7, with TRBD1 identical over 9 bases. V trimming: 4 bases; J trimming: 1 base; junction bases outside the gene matches: 2. Germline CDR1 and CDR2: SGHAT and FQDESV (reference sequence). This CDR3 region has 14 residues. Written as DNA, the CDR3 is TGTGCCAGCAGCTCGACAGGGGGTTCCTACGAGCAGTACTTC. The encoded protein is CASSSTGGSYEQYF.

This clone came up once. CDR3 DNA sequence: TGTGCCAGCAGCCCCGGACAGGCTTACAATGAGCAGTTCTTC. Protein product: CASSPGQAYNEQFF. The gene calls are TRBV7-3 and TRBJ2-1, with 7 bases identical to TRBD1. The trim removed 5 bases at V and 4 bases at J, leaving 5 bases unmatched. The germline V gene has CDR1 SGHTA and CDR2 FQGTGA. The CDR3 extends over 14 amino acids.

The chain is built from TRBV24-1 and TRBJ2-3; no clear D gene. CDR1 is KGHDR, CDR2 SFDVKD, per germline. V lost 2 bases and J lost 0, with 8 bases in between. The CDR3 is 15 amino acids. Here the CDR3 reads CATSDSLVSTDTQYF. CDR3 nucleotide sequence: TGTGCCACCAGTGATTCTCTAGTCAGCACAGATACGCAGTATTTT.

This clone was counted a few times. The chain is built from TRBV30 and TRBJ2-1; D uncertain. The length of the CDR3 is 13 residues. The V and J ends lost 2 bases and 6 bases respectively, with 11 bases between them. Germline CDR1 GTSNPN, CDR2 SVGIG (reference sequence). The CDR3 nucleotides read TGTGCCTGGAGTATGGGCCGCTTCAATGAGCAGTTCTTC. Its translation is CAWSMGRFNEQFF.

This clone turned up a few times. The rearrangement uses TRBV11-2 and TRBJ1-1; a weak D match, TRBD1 (5 bases). Trimming removed 3 bases at V and 4 bases at J, with 9 bases between. In germline, CDR1 is SGHAT, CDR2 FQNNGV. The CDR3 covers 13 residues. The chain's CDR3 is CASSFPGGTEAFF. The CDR3 nucleotides are TGTGCCAGCAGCTTCCCGGGGGGCACTGAAGCTTTCTTT.

This clone was detected a few times. The CDR3 protein is CASSPTTGGTEAFF. The CDR3 DNA reads as TGTGCCAGCAGCCCCACGACAGGGGGCACTGAAGCTTTCTTT. The chain carries TRBV28 and TRBJ1-1; 9 bases fit TRBD1. The CDR3 is 14 amino acids. V gave up 6 bases and J gave up 4 bases; unmatched junction bases: 6. CDR1 is MDHEN, CDR2 SYDVKM, per germline.

This clone was detected a few times. The rearrangement links TRBV6-5 to TRBJ2-7; a weak D match, TRBD1 (7 bases). This CDR3 spans 14 amino acids. Germline assignment: CDR1 MNHEY and CDR2 SVGAGI. Trimming shortened V by 5 bases and J by 3 bases, and 14 bases separated the two germline ends. The CDR3: CASSQTGDFYEQYF. The CDR3 DNA is TGTGCCAGCAGTCAAACAGGGGACTTCTACGAGCAGTACTTC.

The genes are TRBV21-1 and TRBJ2-7; TRBD2, the table's D call, was not compared with the DNA. TRBV21-1 represents a pseudogene. CDR3 size: 15 residues. The CDR3 sequence is CASSNWRVTSYEQYF. The CDR3 DNA reads as TGTGCCAGCAGCAACTGGCGGGTCACCTCCTACGAGCAGTACTTC.

This clone was observed a few times. The V call is TRBV11-3, the J call TRBJ2-7, with a possible D match to TRBD1 (6 bases). This CDR3 spans 14 amino acids. CDR1 is SGHNT, CDR2 YENEEA, per germline. The ends were cut back, 4 bases at V and 3 bases at J, with 13 bases in the middle. CDR3: CASSSRDTGYEQYF. DNA of the CDR3: TGTGCCAGCAGCTCCCGGGACACGGGCTACGAGCAGTACTTC.